The rows below give T cell receptor beta chains drawn from one sample of a study of molecular identifiers for immune sequencing clone quantification. MiXCR was run by TCRdb on the PCR reads, yielding one entry per CDR3 protein. The table lists approximately 500,000 distinct CDR3 sequences, around 21% of them singletons. Sequencing input: naive CD8+ T cells from blood, with Jurkat cell RNA spiked in. These receptors all stem from a human donor in good health. Some libraries in this study had Jurkat cell RNA spiked in. Both conserved end residues are part of each CDR3. The D gene is left open where the match is weak. Rows give clone size only sometimes, using once, few, many, or a class for an expanded clone.

>TRBV29-1|NA|TRBJ2-2|12|many
TGCAGCGTTACCCTGGGAACCGGGGAGCTGTTTTTT
CSVTLGTGELFF
>TRBV20-1|NA|TRBJ1-1|15|NA
TGCAGTGCTAGAGATTTAAAGATCCTGAACACTGAAGCTTTCTTT
CSARDLKILNTEAFF
>TRBV19|NA|TRBJ1-1|14|NA
TGTGCCAGTAGTTACGGCAGCCAAAACACTGGAGCTTTCTTT
CASSYGSQNTGAFF
>TRBV27|TRBD2|TRBJ2-1|20|few
TGTGCCAGCAGTTTTTTATCGGTAGCGGGGACTATGAGCTCCTACAATGAGCAGTTCTTC
CASSFLSVAGTMSSYNEQFF
>TRBV7-9|TRBD1|TRBJ2-6|16|NA
TGTGCCAGCAGCTTAGCGACAGGGGGTTTGGCCAACGTCCTGACTTTC
CASSLATGGLANVLTF
>TRBV7-9|NA|TRBJ2-7|15|many
TGTGCCAGCAGCTCTGGTCCCGCTACCCAGTACGAGCAGTACTTC
CASSSGPATQYEQYF
>TRBV13|NA|TRBJ2-7|12|NA
TGTGCCAGCAGCTCCTCAGTTGGCGAGCAGTACTTC
CASSSSVGEQYF
>TRBV5-1|NA|TRBJ1-5|13|many
TGCGCCAGCAGCTTGCTCGGGTATCAGCCCCAGCATTTT
CASSLLGYQPQHF
>TRBV6-6|NA|TRBJ2-3|13|NA
TGTGCCAGCAGTCGGATCAACACAGATACGCAGTATTTT
CASSRINTDTQYF
>TRBV20-1|NA|TRBJ2-7|13|many
TGCAGTGCTAGAGACCCCCTGGGACCTGTGGAGTACTTC
CSARDPLGPVEYF
>TRBV6-1|NA|TRBJ2-7|12|many
TGTGCCAGCATTCCGGACCCCTACGAGCAGTACTTC
CASIPDPYEQYF
>TRBV5-5|TRBD1|TRBJ2-7|13|many
TGTGCCAGCAGGGGACAGTTAGGCTACGAGCAGTACTTC
CASRGQLGYEQYF
>TRBV4-1|NA|TRBJ1-1|14|many
TGCGCCAGCAGCCAAGTAAGGGTATTCACTGAAGCTTTCTTT
CASSQVRVFTEAFF
>TRBV25-1|TRBD2|TRBJ2-3|15|NA
TGTGCCAGCATGGACGGGACTACGTTCACAGATACGCAGTATTTT
CASMDGTTFTDTQYF
>TRBV27|TRBD2|TRBJ2-4|17|many
TGTGCCAGCAGTTCCACGTGGGAGCGGGGGGCCAAAAACATTCAGTACTTC
CASSSTWERGAKNIQYF
>TRBV9|NA|TRBJ1-1|13|many
TGTGCCAGCAATACAGAAGAGAACACTGAAGCTTTCTTT
CASNTEENTEAFF
>TRBV11-2|NA|TRBJ1-5|13|many
TGTGCCAGCAGCTTAGACGTGAATCAGCCCCAGCATTTT
CASSLDVNQPQHF
>TRBV19|TRBD1|TRBJ1-4|14|once
TGTGCCAGTAGAAGACAGGGGGTTAATGGAAAACTGTTTTTT
CASRRQGVNGKLFF
>TRBV25-1|NA|TRBJ1-2|17|NA
TGTGCCAGCAGTGATCCGGGACCCCGGGGAAGTAACTATGGCTACACCTTC
CASSDPGPRGSNYGYTF
>TRBV13|TRBD1|TRBJ2-5|16|few
TGTGCCAGCAGCTTAAGGGGACAGCATATCCAAGAGACCCAGTACTTC
CASSLRGQHIQETQYF
>TRBV7-2|NA|TRBJ1-1|18|many
TGTGCCAGCAGCTTAAGTCTCTTGCAGGTAACCATGAACACTGAAGCTTTCTTT
CASSLSLLQVTMNTEAFF
>TRBV4-3|TRBD2|TRBJ2-5|15|many
TGCGCCAGCAGCCAAACTAGCGGGAGGCCTGAGACCCAGTACTTC
CASSQTSGRPETQYF
>TRBV4-2|TRBD1|TRBJ2-7|13|many
TGTGCCAGCAGGGGGACAGGTGCCTACGAGCAGTACTTC
CASRGTGAYEQYF
>TRBV19|NA|TRBJ1-2|15|many
TGTGCCAGTGGGCCTCCATACCGAGCTGGCTATGGCTACACCTTC
CASGPPYRAGYGYTF
>TRBV28|TRBD2|TRBJ2-2|18|NA
TGTGCCAGCAGAATTACTGGACTAGCGGGTTTTAACACCGGGGAGCTGTTTTTT
CASRITGLAGFNTGELFF
>TRBV28|NA|TRBJ2-7|13|many
TGTGCCAGCAAATCCACCAGGTCCTACGAGCAGTACTTC
CASKSTRSYEQYF
>TRBV20-1|TRBD2|TRBJ2-7|13|many
TGCAGTGCTAGGGAGGGAGGGACCTACGAGCAGTACTTC
CSAREGGTYEQYF
>TRBV15|TRBD2|TRBJ2-5|13|few
TGTGCCACCAGGGGACTAGCGGAGGAGACCCAGTACTTC
CATRGLAEETQYF
>TRBV28|NA|TRBJ2-7|12|many
TGTGCCAGCTGGGGGATTGGATCCGAGCAGTACTTC
CASWGIGSEQYF
>TRBV29-1|NA|TRBJ2-7|13|few
TGCAGCGTTGAGTGGGAAGGCTCCTACGAGCAGTACTTC
CSVEWEGSYEQYF
>TRBV30|NA|TRBJ2-1|13|NA
TGTGCCTGTACCCCAGGGACACCAGCTGAGCAGTTCTTC
CACTPGTPAEQFF
>TRBV27|TRBD2|TRBJ2-2|17|NA
TGTGCCAGCAGTTTTACACCGGGACTAGCTCACACCGGGGAGCTGTTTTTT
CASSFTPGLAHTGELFF
>TRBV24-1|TRBD1|TRBJ2-3|17|NA
TGTGCCACCAGTGATCAACCGACAGGGGACGGGACAGATACGCAGTATTTT
CATSDQPTGDGTDTQYF
>TRBV6-1|NA|TRBJ2-7|12|many
TGTGCCAGCAGCGAGGGGGGTTACGAGCAGTACTTC
CASSEGGYEQYF
>TRBV9|TRBD2|TRBJ2-1|16|NA
TGTGCCAGCAGCTTTAGGACTAGCGACCCCTACAATGAGCAGTCCTTC
CASSFRTSDPYNEQSF
>TRBV27|NA|TRBJ2-2|15|NA
TGTGCCAGCAGTGCCACCTATCGGGGAGTAGGGGAGCTGTTTTTT
CASSATYRGVGELFF
>TRBV28|TRBD2|TRBJ2-2|19|many
TGTGCCAGCAGCCTCAGACTAGCGGGAGGGCCAGTCTTCTCCGGGGAGCTGTTTTTT
CASSLRLAGGPVFSGELFF
>TRBV12-3/TRBV12-4|NA|TRBJ2-2|13|many
TGTGCCAGCAGTTCCCGTCCTGCCGGGGAGCTGTTTTTT
CASSSRPAGELFF
>TRBV6-6|NA|TRBJ2-7|12|many
TGTGCCAGTAGAGATCAGCCCTACGAGCAGTACTTC
CASRDQPYEQYF
>TRBV29-1|NA|TRBJ1-1|13|many
TGCAGCGTTGAGGGGGGTGAGACCACTGAAGCTTTCTTT
CSVEGGETTEAFF
>TRBV20-1|NA|TRBJ2-7|15|many
TGCAGTGCTAGGCCACTAGCTGCCAGCTCCTACGAGCAGTACTTC
CSARPLAASSYEQYF
>TRBV20-1|TRBD2|TRBJ2-1|15|NA
TGCAGTGCATCACTAGCGGGACCCTCCTACAATGAGCAGTTCTTC
CSASLAGPSYNEQFF
>TRBV18|NA|TRBJ2-7|13|few
TGTGCCAGCTCACCACCTTCGCAGTACGAGCAGTACTTC
CASSPPSQYEQYF
>TRBV27|NA|TRBJ2-7|15|NA
TGTGCCAGCAGTCCCGAAAGAGGGGCAGCCTACGAGCAGTACTTC
CASSPERGAAYEQYF
>TRBV5-4|NA|TRBJ1-1|12|many
TGTGCCAGCAGCTTGCCAGGGTTTGAAGCTTTCTTT
CASSLPGFEAFF
>TRBV14|NA|TRBJ2-2|13|few
TGTGCCAGCAGCCAATCAGGGTCCGGGGAGCTGTTTTTT
CASSQSGSGELFF
>TRBV7-9|NA|TRBJ2-7|13|few
TGTGCCAGCAGCCAGGTGGTCTCCTACGAGCAGTACTTC
CASSQVVSYEQYF
>TRBV4-1|NA|TRBJ2-5|14|few
TGCGCCGGCAGCCAAGATAGGAACCAAGAGACCCAGTACTTC
CAGSQDRNQETQYF
>TRBV7-2|NA|TRBJ1-3|15|many
TGTGCCAGCAGCTTAGCAGGTTGGGGTGGAAACACCATATATTTT
CASSLAGWGGNTIYF
>TRBV30|NA|TRBJ2-7|14|few
TGTGCCTGGAGTGTATCTGGGGCTATCTACGAGCAGTACTTC
CAWSVSGAIYEQYF
>TRBV7-9|TRBD1|TRBJ1-1|15|many
TGTGCCAGCAGCATAACAGGGGGGCTGAGGACTGAAGCTTTCTTT
CASSITGGLRTEAFF
>TRBV5-5|NA|TRBJ2-3|14|NA
TGTGCCAGCAGCTTGTCGGCAGGGGAAGGTACGCAGTATTTT
CASSLSAGEGTQYF
>TRBV30|NA|TRBJ2-7|13|few
TGTGCCTGGAGTCTAGGTTACGGCTACGAGCAGTACTTC
CAWSLGYGYEQYF
>TRBV19|NA|TRBJ2-7|15|few
TGTGCCAGTAGTATAGATCCGGGAACTACCTACGAGCAGTACTTC
CASSIDPGTTYEQYF